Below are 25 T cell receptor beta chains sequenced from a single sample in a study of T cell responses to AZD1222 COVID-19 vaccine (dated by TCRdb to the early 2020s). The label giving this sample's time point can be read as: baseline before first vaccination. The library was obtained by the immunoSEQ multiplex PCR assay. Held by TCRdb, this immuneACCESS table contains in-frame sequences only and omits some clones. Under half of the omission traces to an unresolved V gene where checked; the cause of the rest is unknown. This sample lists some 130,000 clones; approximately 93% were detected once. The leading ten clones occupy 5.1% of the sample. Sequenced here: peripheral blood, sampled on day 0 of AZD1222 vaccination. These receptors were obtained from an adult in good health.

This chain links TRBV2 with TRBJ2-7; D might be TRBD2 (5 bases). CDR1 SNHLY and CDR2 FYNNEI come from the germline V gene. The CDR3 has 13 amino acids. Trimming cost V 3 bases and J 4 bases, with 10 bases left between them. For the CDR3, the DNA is TGTGCCAGCAGTGACAGCGGAGCTTACGAGCAGTACTTC. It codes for CASSDSGAYEQYF.

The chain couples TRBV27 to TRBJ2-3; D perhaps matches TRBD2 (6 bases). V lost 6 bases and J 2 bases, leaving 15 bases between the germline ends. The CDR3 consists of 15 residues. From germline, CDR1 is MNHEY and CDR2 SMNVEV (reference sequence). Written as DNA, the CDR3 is TGTGCCAGCAGGCGGGACCGGGGAAACACAGATACGCAGTATTTT. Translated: CASRRDRGNTDTQYF.

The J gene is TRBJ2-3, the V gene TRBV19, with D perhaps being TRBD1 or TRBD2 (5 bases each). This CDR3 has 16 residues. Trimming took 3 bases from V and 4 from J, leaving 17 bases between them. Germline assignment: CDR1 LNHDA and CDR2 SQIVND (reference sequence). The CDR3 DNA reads TGTGCCAGTAGTATCCCCAGGGACGGAGGCCCAGATACGCAGTATTTT. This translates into CASSIPRDGGPDTQYF. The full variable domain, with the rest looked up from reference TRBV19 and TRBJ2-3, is DGGITQSPKYLFRKEGQNVTLSCEQNLNHDAMYWYRQDPGQGLRLIYYSQIVNDFQKGDIAEGYSVSREKKESFPLTVTSAQKNPTAFYLCASSIPRDGGPDTQYFGPGTRLTVL.

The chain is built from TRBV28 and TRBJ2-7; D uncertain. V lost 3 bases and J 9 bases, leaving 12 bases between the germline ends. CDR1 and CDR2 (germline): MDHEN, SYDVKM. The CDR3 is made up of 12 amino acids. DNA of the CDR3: TGTGCCAGCAGTTTCGGGTCCTTGGTGCAGTACTTC. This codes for CASSFGSLVQYF.

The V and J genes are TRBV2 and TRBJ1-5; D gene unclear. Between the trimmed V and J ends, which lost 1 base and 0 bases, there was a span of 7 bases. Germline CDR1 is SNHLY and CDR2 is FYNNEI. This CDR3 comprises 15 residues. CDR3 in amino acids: CASSEDGYSNQPQHF. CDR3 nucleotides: TGTGCCAGCAGTGAAGACGGCTATAGCAATCAGCCCCAGCATTTT.

The CDR3, as DNA: TGTGCCAGCAGGAGGACTAGCGGGAGGGTATACGAGCAGTACTTC. It is translated as CASRRTSGRVYEQYF. The rearrangement uses TRBV2 and TRBJ2-7; TRBD2 agrees at 15 bases. CDR3 length: 15 residues. CDR1 is SNHLY and CDR2 is FYNNEI in the germline V gene. V lost 6 bases to trimming and J lost 4 bases; unmatched junction nucleotides: 4.

Here the CDR3 DNA reads TGTGCCACCAGTGTCGAGACTAGCGGGACTGAGCAGTTCTTC. This sequence encodes CATSVETSGTEQFF. The genes are TRBV24-1 and TRBJ2-1; the match to TRBD2 covers 11 bases. From germline, CDR1 is KGHDR and CDR2 SFDVKD. With V trimmed by 5 bases and J by 9 bases, 5 bases remained unmatched. This CDR3 is 14 amino acids long.

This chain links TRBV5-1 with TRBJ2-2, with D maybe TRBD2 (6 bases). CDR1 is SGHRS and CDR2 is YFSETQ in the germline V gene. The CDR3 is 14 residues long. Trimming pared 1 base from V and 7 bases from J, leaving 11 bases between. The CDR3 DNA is TGCGCCAGCAGCTTGAGTCTGCGGGGCGGGGAGCTGTTTTTT. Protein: CASSLSLRGGELFF.

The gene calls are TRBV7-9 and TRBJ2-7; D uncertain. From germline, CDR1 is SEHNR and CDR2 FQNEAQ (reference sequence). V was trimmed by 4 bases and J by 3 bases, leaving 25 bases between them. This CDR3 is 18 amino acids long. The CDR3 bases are TGTGCCAGCAGCTCGGAAACGAGACAAGCAAAACTATACTACGAGCAGTACTTC. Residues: CASSSETRQAKLYYEQYF.

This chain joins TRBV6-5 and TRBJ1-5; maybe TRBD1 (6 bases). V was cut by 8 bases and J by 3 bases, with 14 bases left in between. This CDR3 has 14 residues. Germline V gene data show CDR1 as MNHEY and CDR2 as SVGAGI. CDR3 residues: CASSLGGVNQPQHF. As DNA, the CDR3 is TGTGCCAGCTCTCTAGGGGGAGTCAATCAGCCCCAGCATTTT.

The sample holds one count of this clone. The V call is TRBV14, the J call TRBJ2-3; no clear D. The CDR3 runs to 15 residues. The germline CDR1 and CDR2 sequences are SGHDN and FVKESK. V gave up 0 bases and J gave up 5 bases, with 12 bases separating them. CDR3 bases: TGTGCCAGCAGCCAAGAAGCCCAGGCGGTAGATACGCAGTATTTT. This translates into CASSQEAQAVDTQYF.

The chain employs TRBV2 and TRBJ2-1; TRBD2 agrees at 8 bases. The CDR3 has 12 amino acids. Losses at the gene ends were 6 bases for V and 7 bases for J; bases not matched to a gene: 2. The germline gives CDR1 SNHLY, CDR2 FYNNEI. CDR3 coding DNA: TGTGCCAGCAGAGCGGGAGTGAATGAGCAGTTCTTC. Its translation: CASRAGVNEQFF.

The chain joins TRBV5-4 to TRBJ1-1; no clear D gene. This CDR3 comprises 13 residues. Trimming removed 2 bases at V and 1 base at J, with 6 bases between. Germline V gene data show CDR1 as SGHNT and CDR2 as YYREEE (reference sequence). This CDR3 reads CASSLTQNTEAFF. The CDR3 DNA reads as TGTGCCAGCAGCTTAACACAGAACACTGAAGCTTTCTTT.

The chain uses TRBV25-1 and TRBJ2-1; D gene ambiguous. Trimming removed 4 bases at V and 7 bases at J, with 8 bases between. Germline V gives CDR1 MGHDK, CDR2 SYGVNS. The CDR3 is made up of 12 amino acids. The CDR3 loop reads CASSVHPNEQFF. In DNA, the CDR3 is TGTGCCAGCAGTGTTCACCCGAATGAGCAGTTCTTC.

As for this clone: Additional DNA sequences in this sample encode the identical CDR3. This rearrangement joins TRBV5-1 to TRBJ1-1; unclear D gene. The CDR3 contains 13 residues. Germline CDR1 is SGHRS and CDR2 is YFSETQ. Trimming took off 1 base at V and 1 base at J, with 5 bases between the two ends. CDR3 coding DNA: TGCGCCAGCAGCTTGCGAAAGAACACTGAAGCTTTCTTT. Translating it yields CASSLRKNTEAFF.

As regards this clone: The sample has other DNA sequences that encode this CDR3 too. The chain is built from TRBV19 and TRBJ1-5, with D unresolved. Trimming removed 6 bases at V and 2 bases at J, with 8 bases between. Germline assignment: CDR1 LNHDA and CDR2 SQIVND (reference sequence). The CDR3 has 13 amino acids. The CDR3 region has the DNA TGTGCCAGTAGCACGGTTCGCAATCAGCCCCAGCATTTT. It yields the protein CASSTVRNQPQHF.

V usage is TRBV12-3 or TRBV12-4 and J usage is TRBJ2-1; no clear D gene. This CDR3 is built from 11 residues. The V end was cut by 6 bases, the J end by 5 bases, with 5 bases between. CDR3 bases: TGTGCCAGCAGCTTAAACAATGAGCAGTTCTTC. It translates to CASSLNNEQFF.

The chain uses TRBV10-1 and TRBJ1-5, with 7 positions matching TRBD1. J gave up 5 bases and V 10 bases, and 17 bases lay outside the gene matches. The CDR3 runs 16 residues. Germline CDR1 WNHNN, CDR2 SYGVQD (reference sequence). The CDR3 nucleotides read TGCGCCATCCCGGGACAGAACTCAGGTGGCGATCAGCCCCAGCATTTT. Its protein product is CAIPGQNSGGDQPQHF.

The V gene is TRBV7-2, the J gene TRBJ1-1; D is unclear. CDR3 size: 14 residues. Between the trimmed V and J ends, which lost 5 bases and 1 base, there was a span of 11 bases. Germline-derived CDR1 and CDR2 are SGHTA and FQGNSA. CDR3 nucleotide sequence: TGTGCCAGCAGCCCCCGACGGACGAACACTGAAGCTTTCTTT. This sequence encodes CASSPRRTNTEAFF.

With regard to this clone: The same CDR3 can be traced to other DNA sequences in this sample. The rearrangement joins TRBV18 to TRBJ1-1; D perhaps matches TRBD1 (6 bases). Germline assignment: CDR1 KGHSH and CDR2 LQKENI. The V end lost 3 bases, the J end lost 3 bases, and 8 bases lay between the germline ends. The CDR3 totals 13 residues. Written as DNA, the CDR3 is TGTGCCAGCTCACCGAGACAGGACACTGAAGCTTTCTTT. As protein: CASSPRQDTEAFF.

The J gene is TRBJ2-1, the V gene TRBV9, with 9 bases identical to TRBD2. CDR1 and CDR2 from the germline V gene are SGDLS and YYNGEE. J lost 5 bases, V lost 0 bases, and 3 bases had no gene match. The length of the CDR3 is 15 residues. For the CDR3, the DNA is TGTGCCAGCAGCGTAGGTTTAGCGGGAGACAATGAGCAGTTCTTC. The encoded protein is CASSVGLAGDNEQFF.

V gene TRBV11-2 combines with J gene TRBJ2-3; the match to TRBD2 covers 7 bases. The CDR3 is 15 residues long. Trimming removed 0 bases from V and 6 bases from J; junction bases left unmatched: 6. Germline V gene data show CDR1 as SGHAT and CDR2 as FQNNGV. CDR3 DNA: TGTGCCAGCAGCTTAGATGCGGCGGGAGCCGATACGCAGTATTTT. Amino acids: CASSLDAAGADTQYF.

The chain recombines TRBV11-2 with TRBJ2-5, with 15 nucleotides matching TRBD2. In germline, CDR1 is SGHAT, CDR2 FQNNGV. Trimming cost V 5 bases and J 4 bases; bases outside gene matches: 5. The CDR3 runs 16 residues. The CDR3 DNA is TGTGCCAGCAGCCCCGGGACTAGCGGGAGGCTAGAGACCCAGTACTTC. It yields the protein CASSPGTSGRLETQYF. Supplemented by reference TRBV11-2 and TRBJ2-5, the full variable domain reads EAGVAQSPRYKIIEKRQSVAFWCNPISGHATLYWYQQILGQGPKLLIQFQNNGVVDDSQLPKDRFSAERLKGVDSTLKIQPAKLEDSAVYLCASSPGTSGRLETQYFGPGTRLLVL.

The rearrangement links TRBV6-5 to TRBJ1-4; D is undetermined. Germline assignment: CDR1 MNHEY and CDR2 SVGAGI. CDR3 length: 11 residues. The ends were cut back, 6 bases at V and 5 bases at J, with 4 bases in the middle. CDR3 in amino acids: CASRQNEKLFF. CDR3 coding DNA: TGTGCCAGCAGGCAAAATGAAAAACTGTTTTTT.

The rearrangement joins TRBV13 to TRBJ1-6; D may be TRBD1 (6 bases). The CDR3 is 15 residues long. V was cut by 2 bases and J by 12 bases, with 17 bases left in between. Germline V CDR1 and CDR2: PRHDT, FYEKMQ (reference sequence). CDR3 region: CASSLWTVGLGPLHF. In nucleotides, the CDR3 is TGTGCCAGCAGCTTATGGACAGTGGGGCTTGGACCCCTCCACTTT.